Below are 15 T cell receptor beta chains sequenced from a single sample in a study of CD8 T cells in Susac syndrome. Random hexamers primed reverse transcription of about 0.5 to 1 ug RNA. TCRdb itself ran the immunoSEQ multiplex PCR reads through MiXCR, one entry per CDR3 protein. Here the sample spans about 140,000 distinct CDR3 sequences, 85% to 95% being singletons. The sample taken for sequencing was CD4+ T cells from PBMCs. Receptors were obtained from a human donor with Susac syndrome.

The chain links TRBV20-1 to TRBJ1-2; perhaps TRBD1 as D (6 bases). Trimming removed 3 bases at V and 6 bases at J, with 11 bases between. The CDR3 extends over 12 amino acids. Germline CDR1 and CDR2: DFQATT and SNEGSKA (reference sequence). CDR3 DNA sequence: TGCAGTGCTAGCAGGGGAGGGGATGGCTACACCTTC. Its translation is CSASRGGDGYTF.

This clonotype was seen just once. The rearrangement joins TRBV5-4 to TRBJ1-1, with 9 positions matching TRBD1. The V segment lost 4 bases and the J segment 7 bases; nucleotides outside the gene matches: 5. Germline CDR1 and CDR2: SGHNT and YYREEE (reference sequence). The CDR3 has 13 amino acids. The CDR3 loop reads CASSLRDRVEAFF. CDR3 nucleotides: TGTGCCAGCAGCCTCCGGGACAGGGTTGAAGCTTTCTTT. Together with reference TRBV5-4 and TRBJ1-1, the CDR3 gives the full variable domain: ETGVTQSPTHLIKTRGQQVTLRCSSQSGHNTVSWYQQALGQGPQFIFQYYREEENGRGNFPPRFSGLQFPNYSSELNVNALELDDSALYLCASSLRDRVEAFFGQGTRLTVV.

The V call is TRBV30, the J call TRBJ1-1; no firm D call. Trimming took off 3 bases at V and 12 bases at J, with 14 bases between the two ends. The length of the CDR3 is 11 residues. Germline CDR1 reads GTSNPN; CDR2 reads SVGIG (reference sequence). The CDR3 DNA reads TGTGCCTGGAGCCGTACAAGGTCAACTTTCTTT. It translates to CAWSRTRSTFF.

This sequence joins TRBV9 and TRBJ2-3; 9 bases agree with TRBD2. This CDR3 region has 16 residues. CDR1 is SGDLS, CDR2 YYNGEE, per germline. With V trimmed by 4 bases and J by 8 bases, 14 bases remained unmatched. CDR3: CASSSTTGLAPGTQYF. As DNA, the CDR3 is TGTGCCAGCAGCTCCACGACGGGACTAGCCCCTGGTACGCAGTATTTT.

The chain has TRBV19 and TRBJ1-2, with D possibly matching TRBD1 (5 bases). From germline, CDR1 is LNHDA and CDR2 SQIVND (reference sequence). The CDR3 runs to 14 residues. V was shortened by 1 base and J by 8 bases, with 14 bases between the two germline ends. The DNA of the CDR3 is TGTGCCAGTAGTATAGTACAGGACATCTACGGCTACACCTTC. This codes for CASSIVQDIYGYTF. Full variable domain (missing parts from reference TRBV19 and TRBJ1-2): DGGITQSPKYLFRKEGQNVTLSCEQNLNHDAMYWYRQDPGQGLRLIYYSQIVNDFQKGDIAEGYSVSREKKESFPLTVTSAQKNPTAFYLCASSIVQDIYGYTFGSGTRLTVV.

This clonotype has a handful of counts. The J gene is TRBJ2-3, the V gene TRBV5-6; no reliable D call. Germline V CDR1 and CDR2: SGHDT, YYEEEE. V lost 0 bases, J lost 6 bases, and 5 bases lay in between. This CDR3 is built from 12 residues. The CDR3 loop is CASSLVMDTQYF. CDR3 sequence (DNA): TGTGCCAGCAGCTTGGTTATGGATACGCAGTATTTT.

The V and J genes are TRBV4-1 and TRBJ2-7, with TRBD2 identical over 11 bases. Trimming removed 2 bases from V and 2 bases from J; junction bases left unmatched: 5. Germline V gene lookup returns CDR1 MGHRA and CDR2 YSYEKL. CDR3 length: 16 amino acids. This CDR3 reads CASSQFRLAGPYEQYF. Here the CDR3 DNA reads TGCGCCAGCAGCCAATTCCGACTAGCGGGGCCCTACGAGCAGTACTTC.

This chain links TRBV30 with TRBJ2-7, with D possibly TRBD2 on 6 matching bases. Trimming stripped 2 bases from V and 2 bases from J, with 13 bases between. The CDR3 contains 14 residues. In germline, CDR1 is GTSNPN, CDR2 SVGIG (reference sequence). The CDR3 nucleotides are TGTGCCTGGAGTATCGGGACTGGTCCCTACGAGCAGTACTTC. It yields the protein CAWSIGTGPYEQYF. Full variable domain (outside the CDR3, taken from reference TRBV30 and TRBJ2-7): SQTIHQWPATLVQPVGSPLSLECTVEGTSNPNLYWYRQAAGRGLQLLFYSVGIGQISSEVPQNLSASRPQDRQFILSSKKLLLSDSGFYLCAWSIGTGPYEQYFGPGTRLTVT.

The rearrangement links TRBV12-3 or TRBV12-4 to TRBJ1-4; D perhaps matches TRBD1 (5 bases). The germline V and J ends were trimmed by 6 bases and 8 bases, with 13 bases remaining between them. The length of the CDR3 is 13 residues. Here the CDR3 DNA reads TGTGCCAGCAGCCTCGGGGGGAGGGAAAAACTGTTTTTT. Translating gives CASSLGGREKLFF.

V is TRBV4-1 and J is TRBJ2-3; D gene unclear. The V gene lost 1 base and the J gene lost 3 bases, with 2 bases spanning the gap. CDR1 is MGHRA and CDR2 is YSYEKL in the germline V gene. This CDR3 is built from 12 residues. CDR3 sequence (DNA): TGCGCCAGCAGCCAAGTAACAGATACGCAGTATTTT. It specifies CASSQVTDTQYF.

The chain has TRBV30 and TRBJ1-5; D is ambiguous. V dropped 2 bases and J dropped 9 bases, with 14 bases sitting between them. This CDR3 contains 13 residues. CDR1 is GTSNPN, CDR2 SVGIG, per germline (reference sequence). CDR3 DNA: TGTGCCTGGAGTTTCGACCGGCAGACGCCCCAGCATTTT. Its translation is CAWSFDRQTPQHF.

The chain employs TRBV20-1 and TRBJ1-2, with 7 bases fitting TRBD1. J gave up 2 bases and V 5 bases, and 5 bases lay outside the gene matches. This CDR3 region has 13 residues. From germline, CDR1 is DFQATT and CDR2 SNEGSKA (reference sequence). The CDR3 sequence: CSAPDRENYGYTF. The CDR3 nucleotides are TGCAGTGCTCCTGACAGGGAGAACTATGGCTACACCTTC.

The rearrangement joins TRBV19 to TRBJ1-5, with D possibly TRBD1 on 5 matching bases. The CDR3 consists of 16 residues. Germline-derived CDR1 and CDR2 are LNHDA and SQIVND (reference sequence). With 1 base removed from V and 6 bases from J, the gap between germline ends came to 16 bases. The CDR3 coding sequence is TGTGCCAGTAGTATAGGGTGGGGGGGTTTCGGTCAGCCCCAGCATTTT. Its translation: CASSIGWGGFGQPQHF.

The chain uses TRBV12-3 or TRBV12-4 and TRBJ2-1; 9 nucleotides agree with TRBD2. Trimming removed 2 bases from V and 5 bases from J; junction bases left unmatched: 7. This CDR3 has 16 amino acids. The CDR3 sequence is CASSLYTSGHNNEQFF. CDR3 in DNA: TGTGCCAGCAGTTTATATACTAGCGGGCATAACAATGAGCAGTTCTTC.

This clonotype has just a few counts. The rearrangement links TRBV2 to TRBJ2-1; 11 bases align to TRBD1. CDR1 is SNHLY, CDR2 FYNNEI, per germline. This CDR3 has 15 amino acids. The V and J ends lost 5 bases and 10 bases, in that order; junction bases with no gene match: 10. CDR3 sequence (DNA): TGTGCCAGCAGTCCGGACAGGGGGCGAGGTCAGGAGCAGTTCTTC. Translated, it gives CASSPDRGRGQEQFF.